The rows below give T cell receptor beta chains drawn from one sample of a study of shared clonotypes between healthy human individuals. Generated by immunoSEQ multiplex PCR, the TCRdb table keeps only in-frame clones and is missing some. The sample consists of over 2,000,000 clones, around 93% of them appearing once. The sample taken for sequencing was naive CD8+ T cells from PBMCs. These receptor sequences come from a man aged 18 to 30 in good health. Some clones in this sample may be carry-over from other donors' samples. Both conserved end residues are part of each CDR3. The D gene is left open where the match is weak. Part of the rows lack a size; the others show once, few, many or a class for expanded clones.

>-|14|TRBV27|-|TRBJ1-1
TGTGCCAGCAGTTTAATGGGGCTGGGCAGTGAAGCTTTCTTT
CASSLMGLGSEAFF
>-|16|TRBV19|-|TRBJ1-2
TGTGCCAGTAGGTCTCCTTGGGACCGCGGAGACTATGGCTACACCTTC
CASRSPWDRGDYGYTF
>-|14|TRBV6-1|-|TRBJ2-7
TGTGCCAGCAGTGAATCGCACTCCGCCTACGAGCAGTACTTC
CASSESHSAYEQYF
>-|12|TRBV27|-|TRBJ2-2
TGTGCCAGCAGTTTGGGTCCCGGGGAGCTGTTTTTT
CASSLGPGELFF
>TRBD1|15|TRBV27|-|TRBJ1-5
TGTGCCAGCAGCCAACGGACAGGGGGGAATCAGCCCCAGCATTTT
CASSQRTGGNQPQHF
>TRBD1|14|TRBV6-5|-|TRBJ1-2
TGTGCCAGCAGTTTACAGGGGGTTGGCTATGGCTACACCTTC
CASSLQGVGYGYTF
>TRBD2|16|TRBV18|-|TRBJ2-7
TGTGCCAGCTCACCCCCTAGCGGGAGGAAGTCCTACGAGCAGTACTTC
CASSPPSGRKSYEQYF
>TRBD1|15|TRBV4-3|-|TRBJ2-1
TGCGCCAGCAGCCAAGGACAGGGTGCCTTCAATGAGCAGTTCTTC
CASSQGQGAFNEQFF
>-|13|TRBV27|-|TRBJ2-7
TGTGCCAGCAGTTTTAGTTCGCCCTACGAGCAGTACTTC
CASSFSSPYEQYF
>TRBD1|15|TRBV7-9|once|TRBJ1-1
TGTGCCAGCAGCGATGGGGACAGGGTGAACACTGAAGCTTTCTTT
CASSDGDRVNTEAFF
>-|14|TRBV7-9|-|TRBJ1-2
TGTGCCAGCAGCCGACCTGACAGTCCTGAGGGCTACACCTTC
CASSRPDSPEGYTF
>TRBD1|15|TRBV28|-|TRBJ1-5
TGTGCCAGCAGCCAGGGACAGGGAGGATCTCAGCCCCAGCATTTT
CASSQGQGGSQPQHF
>TRBD2|14|TRBV29-1|-|TRBJ2-1
TGCAGCGTTGAAATGACGGGGGGATACAATGAGCAGTTCTTC
CSVEMTGGYNEQFF
>-|12|TRBV7-9|-|TRBJ2-5
TGTGCCAGCCAGTGGGCTGACGAGACCCAGTACTTC
CASQWADETQYF
>TRBD1|16|TRBV7-8|-|TRBJ2-4
TGTGCCAGCAGCCCCCGACAGGGGGAAGCCAAAAACATTCAGTACTTC
CASSPRQGEAKNIQYF
>-|17|TRBV27|-|TRBJ2-2
TGTGCCAGCAGTCACGGGACGGACGAAGCCTATACCGGGGAGCTGTTTTTT
CASSHGTDEAYTGELFF
>TRBD2|14|TRBV5-4|once|TRBJ2-5
TGTGCCAGCAGCCCCCCACTAGCGGGAGAGACCCAGTACTTC
CASSPPLAGETQYF
>TRBD1|15|TRBV29-1|-|TRBJ1-1
TGCAGCGGTTCAGGGGGCGAGCGATCCTGGACTGAAGCTTTCTTT
CSGSGGERSWTEAFF
>-|16|TRBV27|-|TRBJ1-2
TGTGCCAGCCGTCCTCTCCAATTGGGACATACGGAAGGCTACACCTTC
CASRPLQLGHTEGYTF
>TRBD2|13|TRBV7-9|-|TRBJ2-7
TGTGCCAGCAGCCCTAGCGGGATGGGTGAGCAGTACTTC
CASSPSGMGEQYF
>-|13|TRBV6-5|-|TRBJ2-3
TGTGCCAGCAGTTCTCGACCCACAGATACGCAGTATTTT
CASSSRPTDTQYF
>TRBD2|18|TRBV9|-|TRBJ2-1
TGTGCCAGCAGCCCCGGGACAGGGACTAGCGGGAGGTACAATGAGCAGTTCTTC
CASSPGTGTSGRYNEQFF
>-|13|TRBV9|-|TRBJ1-2
TGTGCCAGCAGCGTAGACGGAACAGGGTCCAACACCTTC
CASSVDGTGSNTF
>TRBD2|13|TRBV5-1|-|TRBJ2-7
TGCGCCAGCAGACTAGCGGGAGACTACGAGCAGTACTTC
CASRLAGDYEQYF
>TRBD2|17|TRBV11-2|-|TRBJ2-3
TGTGCCAGCAGCTCCGGGTCCGGGGGGTCTGGCACAGATACGCAGTATTTT
CASSSGSGGSGTDTQYF
>TRBD2|21|TRBV30|-|TRBJ2-3
TGTGCCTGGAGTGTACGCCCCCGGCGACTAGCGGGAGGGACTAGCACAGATACGCAGTATTTT
CAWSVRPRRLAGGTSTDTQYF
>TRBD1|15|TRBV27|-|TRBJ1-2
TGTGCCAGCAGTTTAACCTATCAGGGGGACTATGGCTACACCTTC
CASSLTYQGDYGYTF
>TRBD1|14|TRBV28|once|TRBJ2-7
TGTGCCAGCAGTTCATCCAGGGGGCTGGACGAGCAGTACTTC
CASSSSRGLDEQYF
>TRBD1|15|TRBV2|-|TRBJ1-4
TGTGCCAGCAGTGAAGCCATCAGGGGGAATGAAAAACTGTTTTTT
CASSEAIRGNEKLFF
>-|11|TRBV29-1|-|TRBJ2-3
TGCAGCGCCCCCTACCCAGATACGCAGTATTTT
CSAPYPDTQYF
>-|15|TRBV9|-|TRBJ2-2
TGTGCCAGCAGCGAGAGGACGCCGGACGGCGGGGAGCTGTTTTTT
CASSERTPDGGELFF
>-|12|TRBV19|-|TRBJ1-1
TGTGCCAGTAGTGGGCCAACGGGTGAAGCTTTCTTT
CASSGPTGEAFF
>-|13|TRBV7-9|-|TRBJ2-5
TGTGCCAGCACCCAAGGACCCCGGGGGACCCAGTACTTC
CASTQGPRGTQYF
>-|14|TRBV5-6|-|TRBJ2-7
TGTGCCAGCAGCTTATCCGGGAACCCTGGGGAGCAGTACTTC
CASSLSGNPGEQYF
>-|12|TRBV30|-|TRBJ1-1
TGTGCCTGGAGTGACCGCCAGGTCGAAGCTTTCTTT
CAWSDRQVEAFF
>-|12|TRBV7-2|-|TRBJ2-2
TGTGCCAGCAGCTTAATACGAGGGGAGCTGTTTTTT
CASSLIRGELFF
>-|11|TRBV6-1|-|TRBJ2-7
TGTGCCAGCAGTGATCGCTACGAGCAGTACTTC
CASSDRYEQYF
>-|14|TRBV7-6|-|TRBJ1-1
TGTGCCAGCAGCCAAGTTTCTCGCGTCACTGAAGCTTTCTTT
CASSQVSRVTEAFF
>-|14|TRBV29-1|once|TRBJ2-1
TGCAGCGCCACCCTTGGGATTACGTACAATGAGCAGTTCTTC
CSATLGITYNEQFF
>-|16|TRBV10-3|-|TRBJ1-3
TGTGCCATCAGTGAGTATGGCAGGGAAGCTGGAAACACCATATATTTT
CAISEYGREAGNTIYF
>-|13|TRBV4-1|-|TRBJ2-7
TGCGCCAGCAGCCGCCCAGACGGGTACGAGCAGTACTTC
CASSRPDGYEQYF
>-|14|TRBV11-2|-|TRBJ1-5
TGTGCCAGCAGCTTAGATAGTAGCAATCAGCCCCAGCATTTT
CASSLDSSNQPQHF
>TRBD1|17|TRBV28|-|TRBJ1-2
TGTGCCAGCAGCTACTCGGGACAGGGGGTAATTCCCTATGGCTACACCTTC
CASSYSGQGVIPYGYTF
>-|17|TRBV7-6|-|TRBJ2-5
TGTGCCAGCAGCTTAGAACAGGACCCCCTCGGTCAAGAGACCCAGTACTTC
CASSLEQDPLGQETQYF
>-|16|TRBV9|-|TRBJ2-1
TGTGCCAGCAGCGCCCGCGGGACTTCCACCTACAATGAGCAGTTCTTC
CASSARGTSTYNEQFF
>TRBD1|12|TRBV30|-|TRBJ2-7
TGTGCCTGGAGGGACAGGTCGGGCGAGCAGTACTTC
CAWRDRSGEQYF
>-|12|TRBV27|-|TRBJ2-7
TGTGCCAGCAGTGGAAGCTCCTACGAGCAGTACTTC
CASSGSSYEQYF
>-|14|TRBV28|-|TRBJ1-1
TGTGCCAGCAGTTTACAGGGTATGAACACTGAAGCTTTCTTT
CASSLQGMNTEAFF
>-|12|TRBV28|-|TRBJ2-7
TGTGCCAGCAGTCCCCAACAATACGAGCAGTACTTC
CASSPQQYEQYF
>-|15|TRBV28|-|TRBJ1-5
TGTGCCAGCAGTTTACTTCAGGTTAGCAATCAGCCCCAGCATTTT
CASSLLQVSNQPQHF
>-|12|TRBV15|-|TRBJ1-1
TGTGCCACCAGCAGAGAAATGGCTGAAGCTTTCTTT
CATSREMAEAFF
>-|15|TRBV9|-|TRBJ1-3
TGTGCCAGCAGCCCCCGGAGAGGGCCTGGAAACACCATATATTTT
CASSPRRGPGNTIYF
>-|15|TRBV5-5|-|TRBJ1-5
TGTGCCAGCAGCTATGGCACAGGTAGCAATCAGCCCCAGCATTTT
CASSYGTGSNQPQHF
>-|13|TRBV9|-|TRBJ2-7
TGTGCCAGCAGCGTAGGCGAGGGGTACGAGCAGTACTTC
CASSVGEGYEQYF
>-|15|TRBV19|-|TRBJ2-1
TGTGCCAGTAGTATAAGGCAGGGCTCCTACAATGAGCAGTTCTTC
CASSIRQGSYNEQFF